The 28 T cell receptor beta chains given below trace back to one sample, sequenced in a study of blood T cells in healthy people across ages. Primed by a sample-barcoded 5' primer and a J-beta primer mix, a second PCR proceeded for about 7 to 11 cycles. TCRdb called the 5' RACE reads again in MiXCR, with one record for every CDR3 protein. The repertoire has around 1,000,000 distinct CDR3 sequences, about 23% of them found once; the top ten carry around 0.75%. Separately, the same data were catalogued under a study of T cells of mothers and their children.

The sequenced material came from blood. The origin of the receptors is a girl aged 2 to 10 in good health.

The chain joins TRBV4-2 to TRBJ2-7; TRBD2 is a possible D gene (6 bases). The end of the DNA is better explained by TRBJ2-1, so the J call may be wrong. The CDR3 runs 14 residues. The germline CDR1 and CDR2 sequences are LGHNA and YNFKEQ. CDR3 DNA: TGTGCCAGCAGCCAAATAGCGGTTCAGAATGAGCAGTTCTTC. Translated, it gives CASSQIAVQNEQFF.

The chain joins TRBV7-8 to TRBJ1-1; 7 bases map to TRBD1. CDR1 is SGHVS and CDR2 is FQNEAQ in the germline V gene. CDR3 length: 14 residues. Trimming cost V 2 bases and J 7 bases; bases outside gene matches: 7. In DNA, the CDR3 is TGTGCCAGCAGCTTATATGAGGGGGCCATTGAAGCTTTCTTT. This sequence encodes CASSLYEGAIEAFF. Full variable domain (outside the CDR3, taken from reference TRBV7-8 and TRBJ1-1): GAGVSQSPRYKVAKRGQDVALRCDPISGHVSLFWYQQALGQGPEFLTYFQNEAQLDKSGLPSDRFFAERPEGSVSTLKIQRTQQEDSAVYLCASSLYEGAIEAFFGQGTRLTVV.

J is TRBJ2-5 and V is TRBV29-1; D is perhaps TRBD1 or TRBD2 (5 bases each). Germline V gene data show CDR1 as SQVTM and CDR2 as ANQGSEA. Trimming took off 6 bases at V and 1 base at J, with 9 bases between the two ends. The CDR3 contains 12 residues. The CDR3 is CSVSGSQETQYF. CDR3 in DNA: TGCAGCGTGTCAGGGAGCCAAGAGACCCAGTACTTC. The whole variable domain, filled in from reference TRBV29-1 and TRBJ2-5, reads SAVISQKPSRDICQRGTSLTIQCQVDSQVTMMFWYRQQPGQSLTLIATANQGSEATYESGFVIDKFPISRPNLTFSTLTVSNMSPEDSSIYLCSVSGSQETQYFGPGTRLLVL.

J is TRBJ1-2 and V is TRBV9; D gene unclear. The CDR3 loop spans 13 amino acids. Germline V gives CDR1 SGDLS, CDR2 YYNGEE. V was pared by 2 bases and J by 0 bases, with 5 bases between. The DNA for the CDR3 is TGTGCCAGCAGCGTCGGGGCTAACTATGGCTACACCTTC. Its translation is CASSVGANYGYTF.

The V and J genes are TRBV7-9 and TRBJ2-4; 8 nucleotides agree with TRBD1. The CDR3 is made up of 17 amino acids. Trimming removed 2 bases from V and 3 bases from J; junction bases left unmatched: 9. Germline CDR1 is SEHNR and CDR2 is FQNEAQ (reference sequence). CDR3 region: CASSLSTGGHYKNIQYF. DNA of the CDR3: TGTGCCAGCAGCTTATCAACAGGGGGGCATTACAAAAACATTCAGTACTTC.

In this sample, this clonotype turned up a few times. The chain joins TRBV12-3 or TRBV12-4 to TRBJ2-5; D gene unclear. The assigned J gene may be wrong: the sequence end matches TRBJ2-1 better. The length of the CDR3 is 15 residues. The CDR3 DNA follows: TGTGCCAGCACCCCGGGCGTCCCGGCGTACGATGAGCAGTTCTTC. Translated: CASTPGVPAYDEQFF.

The V call is TRBV12-3 or TRBV12-4, the J call TRBJ1-6; 7 bases align to TRBD1. V gave up 4 bases and J gave up 0 bases; unmatched junction bases: 6. The length of the CDR3 is 17 residues. The CDR3 DNA reads TGTGCCAGCAGTTCGACAGGGCGAATCTCCTATAATTCACCCCTCCACTTT. It is translated as CASSSTGRISYNSPLHF.

This clonotype has just a few counts. The V call is TRBV2, the J call TRBJ2-3; TRBD2 aligns across 8 bases. CDR1 SNHLY and CDR2 FYNNEI come from the germline V gene. The CDR3 totals 13 residues. V lost 5 bases, J lost 5 bases, and 3 bases stayed unmatched. The CDR3 bases are TGTGCCAGCAGTCGGGGGGGAATAGATACGCAGTATTTT. Translation: CASSRGGIDTQYF.

V usage is TRBV12-3 or TRBV12-4 and J usage is TRBJ1-4, with D possibly being TRBD1 (5 bases). The V end was cut by 7 bases, the J end by 3 bases, with 15 bases between. The CDR3 loop spans 15 amino acids. The CDR3: CASIRTTEPNEKLFF. The CDR3 DNA is TGTGCCAGCATACGGACGACAGAGCCTAATGAAAAACTGTTTTTT.

This clonotype has just a few counts. DNA for the CDR3: TGCAGCGTGGAAAACAGGGGGCATGGCACCGGGGAGCTGTTTTTT. Translating gives CSVENRGHGTGELFF. The chain links TRBV29-1 to TRBJ2-2, with 9 bases that match TRBD1. The ends lost 6 bases at V and 4 bases at J; junction bases unmatched: 9. The CDR3 is 15 amino acids. Germline loops: CDR1 SQVTM, CDR2 ANQGSEA.

The gene calls are TRBV19 and TRBJ2-7; D might be TRBD1 or TRBD2, each matching 7 bases. Looked up from germline, CDR1 is LNHDA and CDR2 is SQIVND (reference sequence). Deletions cut 3 bases from V and 6 bases from J, with 15 bases between. The CDR3 consists of 14 residues. CDR3 nucleotides: TGTGCCAGTAGTATCTCCAGGGGGGGTACCGAGCAGTACTTC. Translating gives CASSISRGGTEQYF.

This clonotype has more than one count but fewer than ten. The rearrangement uses TRBV20-1 and TRBJ2-5; D is undetermined. The end of the DNA aligns better with TRBJ2-7, so the J call may be wrong. CDR3 length: 11 residues. Germline CDR1 and CDR2: DFQATT and SNEGSKA (reference sequence). CDR3 sequence reads: CSARLGYEQYF. CDR3 nucleotide sequence: TGCAGTGCGAGACTCGGATACGAGCAGTACTTC.

The chain combines TRBV20-1 with TRBJ1-1; tentatively, D is TRBD1 (6 bases). The germline V gene encodes CDR1 DFQATT and CDR2 SNEGSKA (reference sequence). The CDR3 runs 17 residues. The V and J ends lost 3 bases and 2 bases respectively, with 22 bases between them. The CDR3 loop reads CSASRLSSGTPNTEAFF. As DNA, the CDR3 is TGCAGTGCTAGCCGCCTATCCTCCGGGACACCAAACACTGAAGCTTTCTTT.

This clonotype showed up just a few times. The rearrangement joins TRBV4-2 to TRBJ2-3; 11 bases are shared with TRBD2. Germline CDR1 LGHNA, CDR2 YNFKEQ. J gave up 7 bases and V 1 base, and 7 bases lay outside the gene matches. CDR3 length: 16 amino acids. The CDR3 region is CASSQGAGLAEYTQYF. The CDR3 nucleotides are TGTGCCAGCAGCCAAGGGGCGGGACTAGCGGAGTATACGCAGTATTTT.

The chain recombines TRBV4-1 with TRBJ2-1; 7 bases align to TRBD2. V lost 3 bases and J lost 8; bases outside the gene matches: 10. There are 15 residues in the CDR3. Germline V gives CDR1 MGHRA, CDR2 YSYEKL. The CDR3: CASSQAGVHFHEQFF. The CDR3 coding sequence is TGCGCCAGCAGCCAGGCGGGAGTCCACTTCCATGAGCAGTTCTTC.

The V gene is TRBV3-1, the J gene TRBJ2-1; 7 nucleotides align to TRBD2. The DNA end is a closer match to TRBJ2-5, so the J assignment may be wrong. CDR3 size: 15 residues. CDR1 is LGHDT, CDR2 YNNKEL, per germline (reference sequence). The CDR3, as DNA: TGTGCCAGCAGCCCTCTGGCGGGAGCAGGGGAGACCCAGTACTTC. Its translation is CASSPLAGAGETQYF.

This clonotype has a handful of counts. The J gene is TRBJ1-6, the V gene TRBV4-3; 7 bases map to TRBD1. The CDR3 is 15 amino acids. V gave up 3 bases and J gave up 8 bases; unmatched junction bases: 7. The germline V gene has CDR1 LGHNA and CDR2 YSLEER. The CDR3 bases are TGCGCCAGCAGCCAGTACAGGGGAGAGGATTCACCCCTCCACTTT. Protein sequence: CASSQYRGEDSPLHF.

The V and J genes are TRBV9 and TRBJ2-2; 8 bases align to TRBD1. J gave up 1 base and V 1 base, and 3 bases lay outside the gene matches. Germline CDR1 reads SGDLS; CDR2 reads YYNGEE. CDR3 size: 16 residues. CDR3 sequence reads: CASSVPGTGNTGELFF. In nucleotides, the CDR3 is TGTGCCAGCAGCGTACCTGGGACAGGGAACACCGGGGAGCTGTTTTTT.

This clonotype was detected only a few times. The V and J genes are TRBV28 and TRBJ2-5; 7 nucleotides align to TRBD2. Near its end, the DNA agrees better with TRBJ2-7, so the J call may be wrong. CDR1 is MDHEN and CDR2 is SYDVKM in the germline V gene. The CDR3 sequence is 20 residues long. CDR3 amino acids: CASSLVSSRRTSRFTYEQYF. The CDR3 nucleotides are TGTGCCAGCAGTTTAGTTTCTTCCCGACGGACTAGTCGGTTTACCTACGAGCAGTACTTC.

The sample holds many counts of this clonotype. This chain links TRBV20-1 with TRBJ2-5; D ambiguous. Germline V gene sequence: CDR1 DFQATT, CDR2 SNEGSKA (reference sequence). The length of the CDR3 is 15 residues. V was shortened by 0 bases and J by 1 base, with 12 bases between the two germline ends. The DNA of the CDR3 is TGCAGTGCTAGAGAGACCAGGCTGAGCCAAGAGACCCAGTACTTC. Amino acid sequence: CSARETRLSQETQYF.

The chain links TRBV29-1 to TRBJ2-1; unclear D gene. Germline CDR1 SQVTM, CDR2 ANQGSEA. Deletions cut 6 bases from V and 8 bases from J, with 20 bases between. The CDR3 is 14 residues long. DNA for the CDR3: TGCAGCGTCGACCAGGACCTTACCAGCGATGAGCAGTTCTTC. Its translation is CSVDQDLTSDEQFF.

This clonotype has only a few counts. The V gene is TRBV6-6, the J gene TRBJ1-4; D ambiguous. Germline lookup yields CDR1 MNHNY and CDR2 SVGAGI (reference sequence). Trimming removed 0 bases at V and 8 bases at J, with 4 bases between. This CDR3 has 12 amino acids. The CDR3: CASSYSIEKLFF. CDR3 nucleotide sequence: TGTGCCAGCAGTTACTCGATCGAAAAACTGTTTTTT.

V and J are TRBV4-1 and TRBJ2-5, with D hard to call. The DNA end lines up better with TRBJ2-1; the J call may be wrong. The CDR3 contains 14 residues. CDR1 is MGHRA, CDR2 YSYEKL, per germline. The CDR3 bases are TGCGCCAGCAGCCAGATTCTCGTTAGCAATGAGCAGTTCTTC. It translates to CASSQILVSNEQFF.

This clonotype was counted only a few times. The CDR3 loop reads CSVARQLNTEAFF. In DNA form, the CDR3 reads TGCAGCGTCGCCAGACAGTTGAACACTGAAGCTTTCTTT. The chain links TRBV29-1 to TRBJ1-1; a possible D gene is TRBD1 (5 bases). V shed 6 bases and J shed 0 bases, with 11 bases lying between them. Germline lookup yields CDR1 SQVTM and CDR2 ANQGSEA. The CDR3 is 13 amino acids.

V and J are TRBV7-9 and TRBJ1-1; D remains unclear. Trimming removed 9 bases at V and 6 bases at J, with 17 bases between. The germline V gene has CDR1 SEHNR and CDR2 FQNEAQ (reference sequence). The length of the CDR3 is 13 residues. In DNA, the CDR3 is TGTGCCAGTTGTAAGGCGCCCAGCCCTGAAGCTTTCTTT. Residues: CASCKAPSPEAFF.

The gene calls are TRBV9 and TRBJ2-2; 10 positions match TRBD2. Germline V gene data show CDR1 as SGDLS and CDR2 as YYNGEE. This CDR3 contains 18 residues. V lost 4 bases, J lost 2 bases, and 11 bases stayed unmatched. The CDR3 spells CASSPPGLANHNTGELFF. The CDR3 bases are TGTGCCAGCAGCCCCCCGGGACTAGCGAACCATAACACCGGGGAGCTGTTTTTT.

This chain connects TRBV7-9 to TRBJ1-1, with 8 bases aligning to TRBD1. J was trimmed by 4 bases and V by 4 bases; bases with no gene match: 11. CDR1 is SEHNR and CDR2 is FQNEAQ in the germline V gene (reference sequence). This CDR3 spans 16 amino acids. The CDR3 is CASSSGQGAPGTEAFF. Here the CDR3 DNA reads TGTGCCAGCAGCTCCGGCCAGGGGGCGCCGGGCACTGAAGCTTTCTTT.

This clonotype was observed a few times. The chain links TRBV28 to TRBJ2-3; D unclear. Germline CDR1 and CDR2: MDHEN and SYDVKM. The CDR3 consists of 13 residues. V shed 4 bases and J shed 11 bases, with 16 bases lying between them. DNA for the CDR3: TGTGCCAGCAGTTACCGTGGGCCGCAAGAGCAGTATTTT. Encoded protein: CASSYRGPQEQYF. The complete variable domain, with remaining parts taken from reference TRBV28 and TRBJ2-3, reads DVKVTQSSRYLVKRTGEKVFLECVQDMDHENMFWYRQDPGLGLRLIYFSYDVKMKEKGDIPEGYSVSREKKERFSLILESASTNQTSMYLCASSYRGPQEQYFGPGTRLTVL.